The rows below give T cell receptor beta chains drawn from one sample of a study of T cells in Graves' hyperthyroidism and ophthalmopathy. Using its own MiXCR run on the multiplex PCR reads, TCRdb lists one record per CDR3 protein. This table holds under 750,000 distinct CDR3 sequences, around 20% found once. Sequenced input: blood. Receptors were obtained from a woman aged 45-60 years with Graves' hyperthyroidism that later progressed to Graves' ophthalmopathy. The conserved cysteine and the conserved F or W are not part of the CDR3 here. The D gene is left open where the match is weak.

v_call,cdr3_length,j_call,d_call,cdr3_aa
TRBV10-3,9,TRBJ1-4,NA,ATGASEKLF
TRBV12-3/TRBV12-4,14,TRBJ2-7,TRBD1,ASSPDRGHFSYEQY
TRBV14,10,TRBJ1-3,NA,ASSHGGNTIY
TRBV27,15,TRBJ1-1,NA,ASSLSLWGRAGTEAF
TRBV29-1,10,TRBJ2-7,NA,SVDQGDYEQY
TRBV7-3,13,TRBJ2-5,NA,ASSLGTEYQETQY
TRBV7-9,12,TRBJ1-6,NA,ASSSPTDNSPLH
TRBV20-1,17,TRBJ2-1,TRBD2,SASPPWLAGGGTYNEQF
TRBV7-2,14,TRBJ2-2,NA,ASSSARYGNTGELF
TRBV9,13,TRBJ1-1,TRBD1,ASSVAGAGGTEAF
TRBV5-5,9,TRBJ2-7,NA,ASSLEREQY
TRBV18,12,TRBJ2-7,NA,ASSPTKGSYEQY
TRBV18,12,TRBJ1-6,NA,ASSPSGDVSPLH
TRBV20-1,11,TRBJ1-6,NA,SASGGKYSPLH
TRBV20-1,10,TRBJ2-7,NA,SVPRPWYEQY
TRBV12-3/TRBV12-4,14,TRBJ2-2,TRBD2,ASSTGGGIFTGELF
TRBV20-1,15,TRBJ2-3,TRBD1,SARDYWTGGTTDTQY
TRBV4-1,14,TRBJ2-3,TRBD1,ASSQPRDRSTDTQY
TRBV13,12,TRBJ1-2,TRBD1,ASSRGTGVSGYT
TRBV27,13,TRBJ1-5,NA,ASRMAGGGSQPQH
TRBV7-9,11,TRBJ1-2,NA,ASSLSSAYGYT
TRBV15,15,TRBJ2-5,NA,ATSRDSDSLTNRPQY
TRBV7-8,13,TRBJ1-2,TRBD1,ASSTRTGGDYGYT
TRBV12-3/TRBV12-4,12,TRBJ2-2,NA,ASSSQGRAGELF
TRBV20-1,13,TRBJ1-4,NA,SASPHSFYNEKLF
TRBV12-3/TRBV12-4,12,TRBJ1-5,TRBD1,ASSRDRSNQPQH
TRBV27,12,TRBJ1-6,NA,ASRPDSNNSPLH
TRBV6-1,12,TRBJ2-1,NA,ASSMTSSYNEQF
TRBV6-1,12,TRBJ1-5,NA,ASSVRGEYQPQH
TRBV7-6,11,TRBJ1-1,NA,ASRDSVGTEAF
TRBV6-1,10,TRBJ2-2,NA,ASSEGFGELF
TRBV11-2,12,TRBJ1-6,TRBD1,ASSTTGVSSPLH
TRBV19,14,TRBJ2-1,NA,ASSIRRGPGDNEQF
TRBV7-2,13,TRBJ2-1,NA,ASSPGGASYNEQF
TRBV9,12,TRBJ1-6,NA,ASSVGGMRAPLH
TRBV9,14,TRBJ2-3,TRBD2,ASSVVSGGAADTQY
TRBV7-9,13,TRBJ2-5,NA,ASSLTGAHQETQY
TRBV2,13,TRBJ1-5,NA,ASGSAVAFSQPQH
TRBV19,11,TRBJ2-2,NA,ASIPGSDGELF
TRBV12-3/TRBV12-4,12,TRBJ2-1,NA,ASSFAGSLNEQF
TRBV5-4,12,TRBJ1-1,NA,ASSLGALNTEAF
TRBV7-2,13,TRBJ1-3,TRBD1,ASSSTTGAGNTIY
TRBV29-1,12,TRBJ2-2,TRBD2,SVGTSVVTGELF
TRBV11-2,13,TRBJ2-7,NA,ASSLDRGGTYEQY
TRBV6-9,12,TRBJ1-1,NA,ASSYSGRWTEAF
TRBV12-3/TRBV12-4,12,TRBJ1-5,NA,ASQGTFSNQPQH
TRBV6-1,10,TRBJ1-1,NA,ASSPTGHEAF
TRBV20-1,9,TRBJ2-5,NA,SARKKETQY
TRBV15,13,TRBJ2-5,NA,ATSVRAGGAETQY
TRBV24-1,13,TRBJ1-5,NA,ATSAGTDSNQPQH
TRBV3-1,9,TRBJ1-1,TRBD1,ASGQGTEAF
TRBV7-8,14,TRBJ1-6,NA,ASSLVISGERSPLH
TRBV10-3,11,TRBJ2-5,NA,AVTPGRQETQY
TRBV29-1,11,TRBJ1-1,NA,SVVEETNTEAF
TRBV7-9,14,TRBJ1-2,TRBD1,ASSLGGTGEYYGYT